Below are 15 T cell receptor beta chains sequenced from a single sample in a study of CD8 T cells in ankylosing spondylitis. Antigen specificity for these receptors is unknown. Study results and limitations: What seemed typical of ankylosing spondylitis blood was a TCR beta motif built from about eight highly homologous variants.

MiXCR, applied by TCRdb to the 5' RACE reads, yields one record per CDR3 protein. The sample lists about 400,000 distinct CDR3 sequences, under 25% occurring once. Material: blood, either unsorted or a sorted T cell fraction (not recorded which). The receptors stem from a male donor with ankylosing spondylitis.

V and J are TRBV27 and TRBJ2-3; D is uncertain. This CDR3 contains 13 residues. The V gene's germline CDR1 is MNHEY and CDR2 SMNVEV (reference sequence). V lost 3 bases to trimming and J lost 6 bases, with 10 bases between them. The CDR3 sequence is CASSFLSRDTQYF. For the CDR3, the DNA is TGTGCCAGCAGTTTTCTAAGCCGCGATACGCAGTATTTT.

This clonotype was seen repeatedly, ten times or more. The chain combines TRBV29-1 with TRBJ2-5, with D unclear. The CDR3 spans 12 residues. Germline values: CDR1 SQVTM, CDR2 ANQGSEA. V dropped 0 bases and J dropped 1 base, with 3 bases sitting between them. CDR3 sequence reads: CSVEESQETQYF. The CDR3 nucleotides read TGCAGCGTTGAAGAGAGCCAAGAGACCCAGTACTTC.

V and J are TRBV7-9 and TRBJ1-2; D may be TRBD1 (6 bases). The germline CDR1 and CDR2 sequences are SEHNR and FQNEAQ (reference sequence). CDR3 length: 16 residues. V was shortened by 6 bases and J by 0 bases, with 17 bases between the two germline ends. CDR3 region: CASSAGHPLANYGYTF. The CDR3 DNA reads as TGTGCCAGCAGTGCGGGACACCCGTTAGCTAACTATGGCTACACCTTC.

This clonotype was seen repeatedly, ten times or more. The V call is TRBV29-1, the J call TRBJ2-7; the D is unclear. The CDR3 has 12 amino acids. V gave up 4 bases and J gave up 0 bases, with 7 bases separating them. Germline CDR1 reads SQVTM; CDR2 reads ANQGSEA. CDR3 sequence: CSVVHGSYEQYF. CDR3 bases: TGCAGCGTTGTACACGGCTCCTACGAGCAGTACTTC.

The gene calls are TRBV28 and TRBJ2-1; 12 nucleotides align to TRBD2. V was pared by 8 bases and J by 3 bases, with 2 bases of the junction left unmatched. Germline values: CDR1 MDHEN, CDR2 SYDVKM. The CDR3 spans 14 residues. The CDR3 loop is CASLLAGGYNEQFF. Written as DNA, the CDR3 is TGTGCCAGCCTACTAGCGGGAGGCTACAATGAGCAGTTCTTC.

V gene TRBV4-2 combines with J gene TRBJ1-2, with 9 bases that match TRBD1. The CDR3 loop spans 15 amino acids. Germline V gene sequence: CDR1 LGHNA, CDR2 YNFKEQ. V lost 4 bases, J lost 3 bases, and 6 bases stayed unmatched. In DNA, the CDR3 is TGTGCCAGCAGCCCAGGGGACAGGGACGACTATGGCTACACCTTC. Its translation: CASSPGDRDDYGYTF.

This chain joins TRBV3-1 and TRBJ2-1, with 7 bases matching TRBD2. Germline CDR1 and CDR2: LGHDT and YNNKEL (reference sequence). The CDR3 totals 14 residues. Trimming at V came to 3 bases and at J to 7 bases, leaving 6 bases not matched to a gene. CDR3 amino acids: CASSQRLAGNEQFF. CDR3 DNA sequence: TGTGCCAGCAGCCAGAGACTAGCAGGTAATGAGCAGTTCTTC.

This clonotype was seen a handful of times. The rearrangement uses TRBV27 and TRBJ2-1, with 7 bases identical to TRBD2. The CDR3 covers 15 residues. Germline V gives CDR1 MNHEY, CDR2 SMNVEV (reference sequence). V lost 6 bases, J lost 7 bases, and 12 bases stayed unmatched. The CDR3 is CASRHWTSRKNEQFF. For the CDR3, the DNA is TGTGCCAGCAGGCACTGGACTAGTCGGAAGAATGAGCAGTTCTTC.

This clonotype was counted ten times or more. This rearrangement joins TRBV28 to TRBJ2-2; 7 bases are a match to TRBD1. The CDR3 sequence is 16 residues long. J lost 1 base, V lost 5 bases, and 7 bases had no gene match. Looked up from germline, CDR1 is MDHEN and CDR2 is SYDVKM. This CDR3 reads CASSTTGSMNTGELFF. The CDR3 DNA is TGTGCCAGCAGTACGACAGGGAGTATGAACACCGGGGAGCTGTTTTTT.

The gene calls are TRBV20-1 and TRBJ2-3; 9 positions match TRBD1. V lost 6 bases, J lost 1 base, and 11 bases stayed unmatched. CDR1 and CDR2 (germline): DFQATT, SNEGSKA (reference sequence). The CDR3 is 16 residues long. The CDR3, as DNA: TGCAGTGCAACTACCCCGGGACAGGGTCGCACAGATACGCAGTATTTT. The encoded protein is CSATTPGQGRTDTQYF.

This clonotype has ten or more counts. This chain uses TRBV7-9 with TRBJ1-2; D might be TRBD1 (6 bases). Trimming pared 5 bases from V and 6 bases from J, leaving 16 bases between. CDR1 SEHNR and CDR2 FQNEAQ come from the germline V gene (reference sequence). The CDR3 runs 14 residues. The CDR3 bases are TGTGCCAGCAGCCTAAGAACAGGGTTCAATGGCTACACCTTC. The encoded protein is CASSLRTGFNGYTF.

The chain uses TRBV7-3 and TRBJ2-3; D remains unclear. V lost 4 bases and J lost 5, with 16 bases in between. CDR1 is SGHTA and CDR2 is FQGTGA in the germline V gene. There are 15 residues in the CDR3. The CDR3 nucleotides are TGTGCCAGCAGCTCCGAACGGATAGATGGAGATACGCAGTATTTT. It yields the protein CASSSERIDGDTQYF.

The chain couples TRBV7-3 to TRBJ2-1, with D hard to call. CDR3 length: 15 residues. Trimming left V 0 bases short and J 1 base short, with 7 bases between. Germline-derived CDR1 and CDR2 are SGHTA and FQGTGA. The CDR3 region is CASSLTGSSYNEQFF. Written as DNA, the CDR3 is TGTGCCAGCAGCTTAACGGGAAGTTCCTACAATGAGCAGTTCTTC.

This clonotype has a handful of counts. The genes are TRBV29-1 and TRBJ2-5; D possibly matches TRBD1 or TRBD2 (6 bases each). Germline lookup yields CDR1 SQVTM and CDR2 ANQGSEA. V dropped 2 bases and J dropped 5 bases, with 12 bases sitting between them. The CDR3 runs to 13 residues. CDR3 amino acids: CSVEPDGGETQYF. Here the CDR3 DNA reads TGCAGCGTTGAACCCGACGGGGGCGAGACCCAGTACTTC.

This clonotype came up a few times. The DNA for the CDR3 is TGCGCCAGCAGCCTGGGCCGGGACTCATTCTCCTACGAGCAGTACTTC. It is translated as CASSLGRDSFSYEQYF. J is TRBJ2-7 and V is TRBV5-1; D may be TRBD2 (6 bases). V was shortened by 4 bases and J by 0 bases, with 17 bases between the two germline ends. The CDR3 loop spans 16 amino acids. The V gene's germline CDR1 is SGHRS and CDR2 YFSETQ.